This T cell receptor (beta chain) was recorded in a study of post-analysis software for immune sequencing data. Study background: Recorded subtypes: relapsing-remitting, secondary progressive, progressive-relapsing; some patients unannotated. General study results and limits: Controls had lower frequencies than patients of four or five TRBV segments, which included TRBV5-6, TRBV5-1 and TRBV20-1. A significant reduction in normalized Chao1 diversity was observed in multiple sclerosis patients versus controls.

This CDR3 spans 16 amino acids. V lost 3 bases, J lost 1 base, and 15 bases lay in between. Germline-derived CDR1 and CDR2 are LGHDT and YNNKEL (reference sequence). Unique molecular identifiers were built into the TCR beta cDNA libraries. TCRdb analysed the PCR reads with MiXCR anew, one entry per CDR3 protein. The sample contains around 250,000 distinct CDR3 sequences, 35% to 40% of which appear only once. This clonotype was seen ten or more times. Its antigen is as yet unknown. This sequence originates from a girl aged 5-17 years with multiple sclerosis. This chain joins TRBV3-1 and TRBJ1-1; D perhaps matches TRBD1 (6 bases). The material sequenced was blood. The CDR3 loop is CASSQFRGARNTEAFF. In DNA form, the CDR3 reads TGTGCCAGCAGCCAGTTCCGGGGGGCGAGGAACACTGAAGCTTTCTTT.